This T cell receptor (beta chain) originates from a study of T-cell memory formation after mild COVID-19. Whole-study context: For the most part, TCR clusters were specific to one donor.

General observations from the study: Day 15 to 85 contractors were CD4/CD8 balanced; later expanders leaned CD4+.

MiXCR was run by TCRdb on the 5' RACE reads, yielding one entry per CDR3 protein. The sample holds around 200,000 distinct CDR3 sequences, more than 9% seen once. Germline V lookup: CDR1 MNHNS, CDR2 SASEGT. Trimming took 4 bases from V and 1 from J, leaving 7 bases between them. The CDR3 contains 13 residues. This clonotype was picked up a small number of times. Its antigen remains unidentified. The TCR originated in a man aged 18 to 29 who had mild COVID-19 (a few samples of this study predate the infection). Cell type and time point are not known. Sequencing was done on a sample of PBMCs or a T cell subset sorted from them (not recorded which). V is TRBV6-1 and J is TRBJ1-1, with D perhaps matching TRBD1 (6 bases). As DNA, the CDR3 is TGTGCCAGCAGTGGGACAGAGAACACTGAAGCTTTCTTT. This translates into CASSGTENTEAFF.